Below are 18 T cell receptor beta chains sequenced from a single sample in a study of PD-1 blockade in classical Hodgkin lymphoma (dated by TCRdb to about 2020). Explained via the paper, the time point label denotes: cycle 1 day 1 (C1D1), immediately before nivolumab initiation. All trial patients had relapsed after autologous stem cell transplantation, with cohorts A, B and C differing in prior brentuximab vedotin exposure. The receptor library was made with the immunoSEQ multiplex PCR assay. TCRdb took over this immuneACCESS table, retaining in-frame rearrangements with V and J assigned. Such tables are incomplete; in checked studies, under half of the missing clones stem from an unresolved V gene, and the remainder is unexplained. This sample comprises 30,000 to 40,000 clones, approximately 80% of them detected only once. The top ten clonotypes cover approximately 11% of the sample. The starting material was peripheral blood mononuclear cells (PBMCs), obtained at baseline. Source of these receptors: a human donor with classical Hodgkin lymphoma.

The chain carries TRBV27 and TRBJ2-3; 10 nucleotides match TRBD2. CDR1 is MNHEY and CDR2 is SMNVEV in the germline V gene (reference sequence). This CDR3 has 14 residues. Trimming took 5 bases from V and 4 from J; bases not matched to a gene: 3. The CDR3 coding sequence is TGTGCCAGCAGTGAACTAGCGGGACCAGATACGCAGTATTTT. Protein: CASSELAGPDTQYF.

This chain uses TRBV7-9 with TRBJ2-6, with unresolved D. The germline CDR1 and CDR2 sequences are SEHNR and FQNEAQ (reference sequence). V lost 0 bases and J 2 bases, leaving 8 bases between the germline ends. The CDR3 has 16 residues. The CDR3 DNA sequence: TGTGCCAGCAGCTTAGCAGGTGGGGCTGGGGCCAACGTCCTGACTTTC. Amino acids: CASSLAGGAGANVLTF.

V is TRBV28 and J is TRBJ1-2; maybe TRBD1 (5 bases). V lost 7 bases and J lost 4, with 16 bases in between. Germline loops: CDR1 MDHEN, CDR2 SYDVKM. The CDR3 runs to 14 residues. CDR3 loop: CASKDPGHVYGYTF. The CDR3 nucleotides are TGTGCCAGCAAAGACCCTGGACACGTCTATGGCTACACCTTC.

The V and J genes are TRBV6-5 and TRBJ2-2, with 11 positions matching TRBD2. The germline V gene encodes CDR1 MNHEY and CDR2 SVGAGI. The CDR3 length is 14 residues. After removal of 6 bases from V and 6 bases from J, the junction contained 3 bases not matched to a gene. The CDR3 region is CASRTSGKAGELFF. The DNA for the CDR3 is TGTGCCAGCAGGACTAGCGGGAAAGCCGGGGAGCTGTTTTTT.

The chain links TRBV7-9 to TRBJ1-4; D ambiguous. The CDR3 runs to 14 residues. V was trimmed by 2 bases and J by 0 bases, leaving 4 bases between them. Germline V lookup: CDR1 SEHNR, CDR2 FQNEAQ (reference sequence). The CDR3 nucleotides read TGTGCCAGCAGCTTACACGCAACTAATGAAAAACTGTTTTTT. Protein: CASSLHATNEKLFF.

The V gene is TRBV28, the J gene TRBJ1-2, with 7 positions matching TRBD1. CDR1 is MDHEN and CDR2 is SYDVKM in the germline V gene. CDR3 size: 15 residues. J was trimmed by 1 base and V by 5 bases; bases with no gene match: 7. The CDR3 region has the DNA TGTGCCAGCAGTCCGCTGAGGGGGCTTAACTATGGCTACACCTTC. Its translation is CASSPLRGLNYGYTF.

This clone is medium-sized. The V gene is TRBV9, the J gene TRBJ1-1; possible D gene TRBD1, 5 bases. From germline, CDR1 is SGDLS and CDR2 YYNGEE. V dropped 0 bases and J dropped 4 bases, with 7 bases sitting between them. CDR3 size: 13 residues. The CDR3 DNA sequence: TGTGCCAGCAGCGTAGGAGGGACCACTGAAGCTTTCTTT. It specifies CASSVGGTTEAFF.

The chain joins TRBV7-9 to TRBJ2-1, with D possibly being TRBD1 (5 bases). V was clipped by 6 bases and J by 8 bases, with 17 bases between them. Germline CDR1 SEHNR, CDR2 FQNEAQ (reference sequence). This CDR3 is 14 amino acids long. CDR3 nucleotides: TGTGCCAGCAGTCAACAGGTTTCCGAGGATGAGCAGTTCTTC. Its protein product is CASSQQVSEDEQFF. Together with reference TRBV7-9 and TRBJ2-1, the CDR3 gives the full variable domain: DTGVSQNPRHKITKRGQNVTFRCDPISEHNRLYWYRQTLGQGPEFLTYFQNEAQLEKSRLLSDRFSAERPKGSFSTLEIQRTEQGDSAMYLCASSQQVSEDEQFFGPGTRLTVL.

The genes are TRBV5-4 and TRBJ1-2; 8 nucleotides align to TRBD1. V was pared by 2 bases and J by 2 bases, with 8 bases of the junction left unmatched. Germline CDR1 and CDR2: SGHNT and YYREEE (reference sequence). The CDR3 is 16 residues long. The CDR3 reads CASSLYRTGFNYGYTF. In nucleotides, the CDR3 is TGTGCCAGCAGCTTATATCGGACAGGGTTCAACTATGGCTACACCTTC.

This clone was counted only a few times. CDR3 nucleotide sequence: TGTGCCAGTAGAAGAACCGGGACAGAAAAATTCGGCTACACCTTC. It yields the protein CASRRTGTEKFGYTF. The chain couples TRBV19 to TRBJ1-2, with 7 positions matching TRBD1. Germline V gene sequence: CDR1 LNHDA, CDR2 SQIVND (reference sequence). The CDR3 loop spans 15 amino acids. Trimming cost V 6 bases and J 8 bases; bases outside gene matches: 15.

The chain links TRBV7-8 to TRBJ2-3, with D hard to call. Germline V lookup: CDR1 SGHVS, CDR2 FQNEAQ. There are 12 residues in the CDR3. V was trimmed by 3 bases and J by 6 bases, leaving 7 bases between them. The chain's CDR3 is CASSFLLDTQYF. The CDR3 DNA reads TGTGCCAGCAGCTTTCTCTTGGATACGCAGTATTTT.

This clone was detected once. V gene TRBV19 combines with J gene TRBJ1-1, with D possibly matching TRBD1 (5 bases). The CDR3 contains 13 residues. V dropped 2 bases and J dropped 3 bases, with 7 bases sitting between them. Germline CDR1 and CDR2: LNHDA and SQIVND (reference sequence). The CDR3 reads CASSILGDTEAFF. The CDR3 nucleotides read TGTGCCAGTAGTATATTGGGGGACACTGAAGCTTTCTTT.

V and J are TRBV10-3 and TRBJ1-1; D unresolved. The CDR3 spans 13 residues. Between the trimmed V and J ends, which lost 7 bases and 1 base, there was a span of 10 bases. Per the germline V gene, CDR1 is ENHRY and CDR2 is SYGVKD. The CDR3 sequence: CAIKPEENTEAFF. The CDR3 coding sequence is TGTGCCATCAAACCAGAGGAGAACACTGAAGCTTTCTTT.

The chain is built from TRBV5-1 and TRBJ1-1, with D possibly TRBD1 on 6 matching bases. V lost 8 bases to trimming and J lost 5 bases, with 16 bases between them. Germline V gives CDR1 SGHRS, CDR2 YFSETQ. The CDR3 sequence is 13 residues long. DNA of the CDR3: TGCGCCAGTTCTTCAGGGGAACGGACTGAAGCTTTCTTT. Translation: CASSSGERTEAFF.

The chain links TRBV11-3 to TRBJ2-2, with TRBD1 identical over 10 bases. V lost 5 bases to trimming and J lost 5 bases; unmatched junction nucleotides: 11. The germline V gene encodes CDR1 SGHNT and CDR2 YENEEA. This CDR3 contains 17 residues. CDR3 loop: CASSRSAGQGVTGELFF. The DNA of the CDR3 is TGTGCCAGCAGCCGTTCTGCAGGACAGGGGGTTACCGGGGAGCTGTTTTTT.

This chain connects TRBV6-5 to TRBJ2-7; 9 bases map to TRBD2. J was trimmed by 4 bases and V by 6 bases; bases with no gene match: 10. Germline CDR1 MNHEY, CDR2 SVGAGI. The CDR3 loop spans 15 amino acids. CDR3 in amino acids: CASSYRLAGTYEQYF. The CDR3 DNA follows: TGTGCCAGCAGCTACCGCCTAGCGGGAACTTACGAGCAGTACTTC.

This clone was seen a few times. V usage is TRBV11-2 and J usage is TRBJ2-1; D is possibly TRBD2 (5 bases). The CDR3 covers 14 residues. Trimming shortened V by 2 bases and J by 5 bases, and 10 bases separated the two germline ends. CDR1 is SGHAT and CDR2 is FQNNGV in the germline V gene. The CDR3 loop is CASSLSSGNNEQFF. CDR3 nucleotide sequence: TGTGCCAGCAGCTTATCATCCGGGAACAATGAGCAGTTCTTC. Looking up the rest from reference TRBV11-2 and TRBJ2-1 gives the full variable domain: EAGVAQSPRYKIIEKRQSVAFWCNPISGHATLYWYQQILGQGPKLLIQFQNNGVVDDSQLPKDRFSAERLKGVDSTLKIQPAKLEDSAVYLCASSLSSGNNEQFFGPGTRLTVL.

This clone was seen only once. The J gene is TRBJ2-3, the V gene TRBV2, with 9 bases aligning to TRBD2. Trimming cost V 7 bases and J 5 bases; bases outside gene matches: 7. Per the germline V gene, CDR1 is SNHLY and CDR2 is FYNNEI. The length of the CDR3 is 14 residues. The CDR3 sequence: CASTLAGEVDTQYF. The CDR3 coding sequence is TGTGCCAGCACTTTAGCGGGAGAGGTAGATACGCAGTATTTT.